This T cell receptor (beta chain) was recovered during a study of cytomegalovirus exposure and HLA in healthy donors. PCR employed 60 Vbeta and 13 Jbeta primers. Clones were read by immunoSEQ multiplex PCR, and TCRdb kept only the in-frame ones, dropping some. This sample's clone table lists 150,000 to 200,000 clones. J was trimmed by 0 bases and V by 6 bases; bases with no gene match: 5. Germline V gives CDR1 ENHRY, CDR2 SYGVKD. The CDR3 runs 14 residues. Sample: PBMCs. This receptor was obtained from a man younger than 40 in good health and CMV-seronegative. V is TRBV10-3 and J is TRBJ2-7; 7 bases are shared with TRBD1. This chain's CDR3 is CAISLTGASYEQYF. In DNA form, the CDR3 reads TGTGCCATCAGCCTCACAGGGGCCTCCTACGAGCAGTACTTC.